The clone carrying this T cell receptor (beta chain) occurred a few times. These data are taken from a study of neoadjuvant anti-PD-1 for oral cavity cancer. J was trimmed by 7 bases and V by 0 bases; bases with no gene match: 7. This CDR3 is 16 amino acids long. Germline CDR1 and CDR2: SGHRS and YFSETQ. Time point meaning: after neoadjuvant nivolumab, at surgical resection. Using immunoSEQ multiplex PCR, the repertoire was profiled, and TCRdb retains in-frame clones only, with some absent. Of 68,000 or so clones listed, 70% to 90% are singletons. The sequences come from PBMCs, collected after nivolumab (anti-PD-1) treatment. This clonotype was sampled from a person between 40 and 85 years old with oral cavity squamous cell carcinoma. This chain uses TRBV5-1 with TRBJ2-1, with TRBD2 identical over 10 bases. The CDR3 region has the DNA TGCGCCAGCAGCTTGGTCCTAGCGGGGGCCTTTAATGAGCAGTTCTTC. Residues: CASSLVLAGAFNEQFF.